The following is a T cell receptor (beta chain) sequence with its context. Antigen specificity is unknown. Germline loops: CDR1 KGHDR, CDR2 SFDVKD. The germline V and J ends were trimmed by 2 bases and 6 bases, with 10 bases remaining between them. The CDR3 has 14 amino acids. This record belongs to a study of T-cell memory formation after mild COVID-19. Across the whole study: TCR clusters largely stayed donor specific.

Whole-study results and caveats: Whether second-wave clones peaking at day 37 were SARS-CoV-2 specific went unconfirmed. Those CD4+ clones that contracted were mainly in CM and EM (CD8+ ones in EMRA).

MiXCR, applied by TCRdb to the 5' RACE reads, yields one record per CDR3 protein. The sample shows roughly 600,000 distinct CDR3 sequences, more than 15% of them seen only once. This clonotype was obtained from an adult woman who had mild COVID-19 (a few samples of this study predate the infection). Cell type and time point are not known. The specimen sequenced was PBMCs or a T cell subset sorted from them (not recorded which). The chain employs TRBV24-1 and TRBJ2-1, with D perhaps TRBD1 (7 bases). Here the CDR3 reads CATSDYRGGNEQFF. CDR3 nucleotides: TGTGCCACCAGTGATTACAGGGGAGGCAATGAGCAGTTCTTC.